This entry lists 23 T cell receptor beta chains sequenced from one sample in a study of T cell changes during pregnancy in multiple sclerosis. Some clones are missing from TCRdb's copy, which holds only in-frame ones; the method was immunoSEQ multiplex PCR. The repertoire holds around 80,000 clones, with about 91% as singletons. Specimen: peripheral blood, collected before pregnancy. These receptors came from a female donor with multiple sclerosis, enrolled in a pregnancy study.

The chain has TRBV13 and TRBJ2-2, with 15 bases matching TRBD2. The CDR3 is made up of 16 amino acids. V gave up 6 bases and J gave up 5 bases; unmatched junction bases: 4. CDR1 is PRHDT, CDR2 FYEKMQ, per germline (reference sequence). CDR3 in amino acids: CASRLGTSGRTGELFF. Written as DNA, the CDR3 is TGTGCCAGCAGATTGGGGACTAGCGGGAGGACCGGGGAGCTGTTTTTT.

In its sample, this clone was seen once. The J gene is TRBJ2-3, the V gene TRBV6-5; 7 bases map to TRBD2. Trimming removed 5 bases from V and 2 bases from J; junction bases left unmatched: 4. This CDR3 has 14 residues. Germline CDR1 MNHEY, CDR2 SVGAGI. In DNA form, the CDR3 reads TGTGCCAGCAGTAACCGGGACTACACAGATACGCAGTATTTT. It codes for CASSNRDYTDTQYF.

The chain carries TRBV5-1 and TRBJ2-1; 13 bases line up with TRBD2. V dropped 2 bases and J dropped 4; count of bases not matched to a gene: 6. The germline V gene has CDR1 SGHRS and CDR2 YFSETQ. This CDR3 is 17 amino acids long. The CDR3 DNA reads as TGCGCCAGCAGCTTCTCAATGACTAGCGGGGGGTACAATGAGCAGTTCTTC. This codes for CASSFSMTSGGYNEQFF.

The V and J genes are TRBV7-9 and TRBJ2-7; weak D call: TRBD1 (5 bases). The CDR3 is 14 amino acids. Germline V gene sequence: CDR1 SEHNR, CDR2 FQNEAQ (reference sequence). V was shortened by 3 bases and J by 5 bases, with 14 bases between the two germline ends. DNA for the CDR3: TGTGCCAGCAGCTTCGACAGCCACCTGGACGAGCAGTACTTC. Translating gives CASSFDSHLDEQYF.

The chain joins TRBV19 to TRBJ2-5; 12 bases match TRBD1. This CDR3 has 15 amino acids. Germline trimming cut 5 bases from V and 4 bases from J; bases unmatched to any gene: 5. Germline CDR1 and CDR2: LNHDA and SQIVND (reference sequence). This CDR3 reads CASSLGQGAIETQYF. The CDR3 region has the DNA TGTGCCAGTAGTTTGGGACAGGGGGCTATAGAGACCCAGTACTTC.

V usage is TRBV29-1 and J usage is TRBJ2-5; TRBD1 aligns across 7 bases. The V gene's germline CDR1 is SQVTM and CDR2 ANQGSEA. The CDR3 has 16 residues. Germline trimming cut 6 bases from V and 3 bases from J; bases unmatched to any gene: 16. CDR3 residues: CSVRGFNRGLEETQYF. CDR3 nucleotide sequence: TGCAGCGTCAGAGGGTTTAACAGGGGTCTGGAAGAGACCCAGTACTTC.

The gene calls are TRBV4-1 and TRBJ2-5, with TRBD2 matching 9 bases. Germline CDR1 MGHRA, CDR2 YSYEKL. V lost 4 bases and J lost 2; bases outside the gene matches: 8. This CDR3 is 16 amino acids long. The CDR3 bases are TGCGCCAGCAGCCTCGCTAGCGGGATGAGACAAGAGACCCAGTACTTC. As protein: CASSLASGMRQETQYF.

CDR3 sequence: CASSPSQRGLETQYF. The DNA of the CDR3 is TGTGCCAGCAGCCCTAGTCAGAGGGGGCTAGAGACCCAGTACTTC. The V and J genes are TRBV7-2 and TRBJ2-5, with TRBD1 matching over 7 bases. J lost 4 bases, V lost 5 bases, and 10 bases had no gene match. The CDR3 length is 15 residues. CDR1 is SGHTA, CDR2 FQGNSA, per germline.

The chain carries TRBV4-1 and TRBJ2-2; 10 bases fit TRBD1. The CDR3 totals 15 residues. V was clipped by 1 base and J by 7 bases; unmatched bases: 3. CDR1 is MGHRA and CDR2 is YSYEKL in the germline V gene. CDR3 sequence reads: CASSQVDRGIGELFF. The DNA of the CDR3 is TGCGCCAGCAGCCAAGTGGACAGGGGGATCGGGGAGCTGTTTTTT.

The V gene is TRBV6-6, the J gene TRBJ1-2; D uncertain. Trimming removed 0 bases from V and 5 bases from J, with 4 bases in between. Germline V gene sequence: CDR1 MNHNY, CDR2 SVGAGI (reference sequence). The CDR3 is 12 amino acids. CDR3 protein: CASSYSEYGYTF. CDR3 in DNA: TGTGCCAGCAGTTACTCGGAGTATGGCTACACCTTC.

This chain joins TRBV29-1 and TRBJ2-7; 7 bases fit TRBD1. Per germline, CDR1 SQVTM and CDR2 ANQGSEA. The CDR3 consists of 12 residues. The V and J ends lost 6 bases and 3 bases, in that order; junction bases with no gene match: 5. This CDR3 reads CSVKRQGYEQYF. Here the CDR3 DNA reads TGCAGCGTAAAAAGACAGGGCTACGAGCAGTACTTC.

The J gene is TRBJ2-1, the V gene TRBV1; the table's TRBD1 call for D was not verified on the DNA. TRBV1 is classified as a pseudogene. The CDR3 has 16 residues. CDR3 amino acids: CTSSPGTGQSLNEQFF. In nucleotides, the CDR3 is TGCACCAGCAGCCCCGGGACAGGACAATCCCTCAATGAGCAGTTCTTC.

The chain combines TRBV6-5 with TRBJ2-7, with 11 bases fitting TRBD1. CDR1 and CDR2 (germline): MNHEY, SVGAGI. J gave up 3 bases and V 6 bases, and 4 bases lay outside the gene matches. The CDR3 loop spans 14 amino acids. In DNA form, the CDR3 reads TGTGCCAGCAGACAAGGGACAGGGGGCTACGAGCAGTACTTC. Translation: CASRQGTGGYEQYF.

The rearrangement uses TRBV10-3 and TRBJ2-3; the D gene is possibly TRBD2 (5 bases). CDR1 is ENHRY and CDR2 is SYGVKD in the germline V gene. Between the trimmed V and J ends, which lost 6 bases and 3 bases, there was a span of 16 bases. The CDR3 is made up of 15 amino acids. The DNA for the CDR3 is TGTGCCATCAGGGACTTCAGGAAGGGTACAGATACGCAGTATTTT. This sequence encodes CAIRDFRKGTDTQYF.

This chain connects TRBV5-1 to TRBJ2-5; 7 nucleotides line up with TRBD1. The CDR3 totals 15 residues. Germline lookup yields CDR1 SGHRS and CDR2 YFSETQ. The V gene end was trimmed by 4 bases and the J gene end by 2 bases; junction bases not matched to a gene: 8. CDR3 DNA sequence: TGCGCCAGCAGCCAAACAGGGGCCCGGCAAGAGACCCAGTACTTC. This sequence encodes CASSQTGARQETQYF.

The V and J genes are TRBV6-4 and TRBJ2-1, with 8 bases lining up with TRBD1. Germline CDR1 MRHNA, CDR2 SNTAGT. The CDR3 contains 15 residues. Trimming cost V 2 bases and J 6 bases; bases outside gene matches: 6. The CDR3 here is CASSDGQGRINEQFF. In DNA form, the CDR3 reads TGTGCCAGCAGTGACGGACAGGGACGAATCAATGAGCAGTTCTTC.

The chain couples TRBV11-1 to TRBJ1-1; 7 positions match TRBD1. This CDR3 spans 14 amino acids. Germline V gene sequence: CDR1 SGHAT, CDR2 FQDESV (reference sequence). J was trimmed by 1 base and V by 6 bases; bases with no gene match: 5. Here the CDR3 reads CASSAGTANTEAFF. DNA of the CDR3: TGTGCCAGCAGTGCCGGGACAGCGAACACTGAAGCTTTCTTT.

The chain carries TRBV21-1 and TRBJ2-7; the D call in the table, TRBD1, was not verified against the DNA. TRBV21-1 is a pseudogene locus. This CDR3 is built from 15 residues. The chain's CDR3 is CASSLTGEIGYEQYF. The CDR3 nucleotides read TGTGCCAGCAGCCTGACAGGGGAAATTGGCTACGAGCAGTACTTC.

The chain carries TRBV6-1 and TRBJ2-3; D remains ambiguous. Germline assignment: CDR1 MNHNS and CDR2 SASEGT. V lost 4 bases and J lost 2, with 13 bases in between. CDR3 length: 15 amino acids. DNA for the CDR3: TGTGCCAGCAGTGCTTGGGCAGTCGCCACAGATACGCAGTATTTT. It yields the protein CASSAWAVATDTQYF.

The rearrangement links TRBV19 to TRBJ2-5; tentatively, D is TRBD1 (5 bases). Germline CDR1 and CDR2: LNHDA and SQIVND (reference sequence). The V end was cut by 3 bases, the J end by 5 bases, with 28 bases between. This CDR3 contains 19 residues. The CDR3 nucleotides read TGTGCCAGTAGTATGAGGACGATCGGCGCAGGGCAGGGAAGGGAGACCCAGTACTTC. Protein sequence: CASSMRTIGAGQGRETQYF.

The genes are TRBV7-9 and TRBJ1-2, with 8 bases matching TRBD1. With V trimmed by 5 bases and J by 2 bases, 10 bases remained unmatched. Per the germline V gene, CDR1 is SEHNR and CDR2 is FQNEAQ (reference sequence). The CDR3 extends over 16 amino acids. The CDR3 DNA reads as TGTGCCAGCAGCCCCCGAAAGGACAGGGCGAACTATGGCTACACCTTC. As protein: CASSPRKDRANYGYTF.

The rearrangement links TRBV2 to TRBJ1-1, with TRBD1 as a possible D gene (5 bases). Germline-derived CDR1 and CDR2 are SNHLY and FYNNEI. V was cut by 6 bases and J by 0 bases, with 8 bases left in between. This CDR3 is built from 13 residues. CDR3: CASRTDLNTEAFF. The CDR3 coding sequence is TGTGCCAGCAGGACAGACTTGAACACTGAAGCTTTCTTT.

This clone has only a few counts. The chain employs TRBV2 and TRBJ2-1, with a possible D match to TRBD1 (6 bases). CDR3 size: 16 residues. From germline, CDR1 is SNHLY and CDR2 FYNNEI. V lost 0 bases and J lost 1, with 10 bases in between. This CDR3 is CASSEAHRESYNEQFF. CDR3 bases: TGTGCCAGCAGTGAAGCCCACAGGGAGTCCTACAATGAGCAGTTCTTC.